A single sample is the source of the 15 T cell receptor beta chains below, sequenced in a study of blood T cells in healthy people across ages. Next came a second PCR, run for roughly 7 to 12 cycles, which used a sample-barcoded 5' primer along with a J-beta primer mix. TCRdb analysed the 5' RACE reads with MiXCR anew, one entry per CDR3 protein. The data hold 1.5 million to 2 million distinct CDR3 sequences, with 40% to 55% observed a single time. Sequenced sample: blood. Source of these receptors: a woman aged 40-49 years in good health.

This clonotype has more than one count but fewer than ten. The chain couples TRBV7-2 to TRBJ1-2; the match to TRBD1 covers 7 bases. J gave up 1 base and V 5 bases, and 10 bases lay outside the gene matches. Germline lookup yields CDR1 SGHTA and CDR2 FQGNSA. This CDR3 is built from 16 residues. The CDR3 reads CASSPPPGTDNYGYTF. CDR3 nucleotide sequence: TGTGCCAGCAGCCCTCCCCCTGGGACAGATAACTATGGCTACACCTTC. The full variable domain, its missing parts supplied by reference TRBV7-2 and TRBJ1-2, is GAGVSQSPSNKVTEKGKDVELRCDPISGHTALYWYRQSLGQGLEFLIYFQGNSAPDKSGLPSDRFSAERTGGSVSTLTIQRTQQEDSAVYLCASSPPPGTDNYGYTFGSGTRLTVV.

This clonotype showed up just a few times. The chain uses TRBV10-1 and TRBJ2-7; tentatively, D is TRBD2 (6 bases). Germline CDR1 is WNHNN and CDR2 is SYGVQD (reference sequence). V was shortened by 2 bases and J by 9 bases, with 11 bases between the two germline ends. This CDR3 contains 12 residues. The CDR3 DNA reads as TGCGCCAGCAGTGAGGGGGGGTGGTGGCAGTACTTC. Translation gives CASSEGGWWQYF.

This clonotype was seen a handful of times. CDR3 residues: CASRHRGRDDNEQFF. DNA of the CDR3: TGTGCCAGCAGACACAGGGGGCGAGACGACAATGAGCAGTTCTTC. The J gene is TRBJ2-1, the V gene TRBV21-1; the D call TRBD1 from the table was never checked on the DNA. TRBV21-1 is a documented pseudogene. The CDR3 totals 15 residues.

J is TRBJ2-7 and V is TRBV27; D is tentatively TRBD1 or TRBD2 (5 bases each). This CDR3 is built from 12 residues. Looked up from germline, CDR1 is MNHEY and CDR2 is SMNVEV (reference sequence). Trimming removed 3 bases at V and 9 bases at J, with 12 bases between. The CDR3 DNA is TGTGCCAGCAGTTTCGTCCCGGGACGGCAGTACTTC. Translation: CASSFVPGRQYF.

The gene calls are TRBV29-1 and TRBJ2-7, with a tentative D call TRBD2 (5 bases). Germline V gives CDR1 SQVTM, CDR2 ANQGSEA. CDR3 size: 12 residues. The V gene lost 4 bases and the J gene lost 5 bases, with 12 bases spanning the gap. This CDR3 is CSVAGAGDEQYF. The CDR3 region has the DNA TGCAGCGTTGCTGGTGCCGGGGACGAGCAGTACTTC.

The chain combines TRBV20-1 with TRBJ2-7; the D gene could be TRBD1 or TRBD2 (5 bases each). The CDR3 sequence is 14 residues long. Germline CDR1 reads DFQATT; CDR2 reads SNEGSKA (reference sequence). The V end was cut by 6 bases, the J end by 3 bases, with 18 bases between. The CDR3 loop reads CSAGTPANYYEQYF. The CDR3 DNA follows: TGCAGTGCAGGGACCCCCGCTAATTACTACGAGCAGTACTTC.

The rearrangement joins TRBV6-6 to TRBJ1-5; D not resolved. The CDR3 extends over 15 amino acids. V lost 6 bases and J lost 3, with 15 bases in between. Germline V gene sequence: CDR1 MNHNY, CDR2 SVGAGI (reference sequence). The DNA for the CDR3 is TGTGCCAGCAGCCCCATTACAGAAATCAATCAGCCCCAGCATTTT. As protein: CASSPITEINQPQHF.

A few counts support this clonotype. This chain uses TRBV4-2 with TRBJ2-7, with TRBD2 identical over 8 bases. This CDR3 is built from 15 residues. J gave up 9 bases and V 5 bases, and 15 bases lay outside the gene matches. Germline V gene data show CDR1 as LGHNA and CDR2 as YNFKEQ. The CDR3 sequence: CASSCFKRGPQGQYF. The CDR3 DNA is TGTGCCAGCAGCTGCTTCAAGCGGGGGCCTCAGGGGCAGTACTTC.

This clonotype was observed a few times. The V and J genes are TRBV12-5 and TRBJ2-1; 7 nucleotides line up with TRBD1. The CDR3 consists of 15 residues. Looked up from germline, CDR1 is LGHNT and CDR2 is FRNRAP. V lost 3 bases and J lost 8; bases outside the gene matches: 10. The chain's CDR3 is CASGFSETGYDEQFF. The CDR3 bases are TGTGCTAGTGGTTTCTCCGAGACAGGGTACGATGAGCAGTTCTTC.

This clonotype was detected a few times. The V call is TRBV7-9, the J call TRBJ2-1; the D gene is possibly TRBD2 (6 bases). With 5 bases removed from V and 8 bases from J, the gap between germline ends came to 13 bases. The V gene's germline CDR1 is SEHNR and CDR2 FQNEAQ (reference sequence). There are 13 residues in the CDR3. The CDR3 DNA follows: TGTGCCAGCAGCATGCGGGGCGCAGATGAGCAGTTCTTC. This encodes CASSMRGADEQFF.

The chain combines TRBV4-3 with TRBJ2-4; D is perhaps TRBD2 (5 bases). The CDR3 runs to 17 residues. In germline, CDR1 is LGHNA, CDR2 YSLEER. Trimming cost V 0 bases and J 3 bases, with 15 bases left between them. CDR3 in amino acids: CASSQDRGQAVKNIQYF. In nucleotides, the CDR3 is TGCGCCAGCAGCCAAGACCGCGGGCAGGCCGTCAAAAACATTCAGTACTTC.

CDR3 sequence reads: CSARGTALAGLAKNIQYF. CDR3 sequence (DNA): TGCAGTGCTAGAGGCACAGCGCTAGCGGGACTAGCCAAAAACATTCAGTACTTC. The chain links TRBV20-1 to TRBJ2-4; 9 nucleotides line up with TRBD2. Germline V gene sequence: CDR1 DFQATT, CDR2 SNEGSKA (reference sequence). V lost 1 base and J lost 0; bases outside the gene matches: 10. The CDR3 runs to 18 residues.

This clonotype appeared a few times. This sequence joins TRBV7-6 and TRBJ2-5; D may be TRBD2 (6 bases). V lost 0 bases to trimming and J lost 3 bases, with 8 bases between them. The CDR3 has 14 amino acids. In germline, CDR1 is SGHVS, CDR2 FNYEAQ. The CDR3 sequence: CASSLAWGEETQYF. CDR3 bases: TGTGCCAGCAGCTTAGCTTGGGGGGAAGAGACCCAGTACTTC.

The V and J genes are TRBV28 and TRBJ2-7, with 7 bases fitting TRBD2. Trimming at V came to 4 bases and at J to 3 bases, leaving 12 bases not matched to a gene. The germline V gene has CDR1 MDHEN and CDR2 SYDVKM. The CDR3 is made up of 16 amino acids. DNA of the CDR3: TGTGCCAGCAGTTCTTATTGGGGACTACCACACTACGAGCAGTACTTC. Its protein is CASSSYWGLPHYEQYF.

The chain has TRBV18 and TRBJ2-4, with D possibly matching TRBD2 (5 bases). The DNA end lines up better with TRBJ2-7; the J call may be wrong. The CDR3 covers 16 residues. Germline V gene data show CDR1 as KGHSH and CDR2 as LQKENI. The CDR3 DNA follows: TGTGCCAGCTCACCCTTAGTGAGTAGCGAAGCCTACGAGCAGTACTTC. It specifies CASSPLVSSEAYEQYF.